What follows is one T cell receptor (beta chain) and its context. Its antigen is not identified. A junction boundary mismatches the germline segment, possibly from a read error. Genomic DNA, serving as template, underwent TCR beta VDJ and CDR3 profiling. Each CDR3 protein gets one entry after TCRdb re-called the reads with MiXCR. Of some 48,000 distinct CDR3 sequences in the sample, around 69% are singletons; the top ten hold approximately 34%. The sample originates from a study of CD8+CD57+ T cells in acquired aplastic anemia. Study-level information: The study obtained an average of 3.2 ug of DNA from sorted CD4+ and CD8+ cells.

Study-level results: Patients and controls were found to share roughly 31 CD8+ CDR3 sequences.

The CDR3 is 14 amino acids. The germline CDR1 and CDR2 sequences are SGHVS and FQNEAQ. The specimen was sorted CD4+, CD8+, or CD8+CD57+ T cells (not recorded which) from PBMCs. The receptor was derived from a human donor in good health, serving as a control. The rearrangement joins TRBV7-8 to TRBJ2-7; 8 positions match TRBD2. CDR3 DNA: TGTGCCACCAGCAGACCCCAGCGGGGGACCGAGCAGTACTTC. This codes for CATSRPQRGTEQYF.